This T cell receptor beta chain stems from a study of T cell responses to AZD1222 COVID-19 vaccine. The V gene's germline CDR1 is SGHKS and CDR2 YYEKEE (reference sequence). V was cut by 4 bases and J by 1 base, with 11 bases left in between. This CDR3 has 14 residues. Study-wide points: Donors were chiefly white British, with a greater number of females, and clonal diversity was perhaps underestimated. None of the repertoires were sampled until the peak T cell response had passed. Increases in Spike-specific TCR breadth and depth were seen after two AZD1222 doses.

Sequenced by immunoSEQ multiplex PCR; TCRdb stores in-frame clones only, minus some. The sample carries 100,000 or so clones, just over 90% recorded once. This clone occurred once. What it recognizes is unknown. The chain has TRBV5-5 and TRBJ1-1; possibly TRBD1 for D (6 bases). The source is an adult in good health. The sequenced sample was peripheral blood, obtained on day 0 of AZD1222 vaccination. The CDR3 region is CASSPWTENTEAFF. CDR3 nucleotide sequence: TGTGCCAGCAGCCCGTGGACAGAGAACACTGAAGCTTTCTTT.